The text below deals with one TCR beta chain. In this sample, this clone turned up many times. The target of this receptor is not known. Base qualities were left out, and no much larger clone turns up one base away. These data originate in a study of T cells after posttransplantation cyclophosphamide (dated by TCRdb to the mid-2010s). For context, the study as a whole: Using TRB sequencing, the study followed how the T cell repertoire rebuilt after myeloablative bone marrow transplantation with posttransplantation cyclophosphamide given as GVHD prophylaxis. Samples from 30 to 40 PTCy-treated patients and 16 related bone marrow donors of those patients were subjected to antigen receptor sequencing. TRB sequencing was performed on blood from all 35 or so PTCy patients with 1-year posttransplant specimens. Up to roughly 3 additional blood samples from 2 to 5.2 years after transplant were also TRB-sequenced in 3 patients, as was pretransplant blood from a handful of patients. Because TRA and TRB clonality were tightly correlated in several samples, subsequent TCR analyses were focused on TRB only. Public TRB sequences were queried against a database of over 3,000 sequences associated with responses to pathogens, tumor antigens, self-antigens and alloantigens.

Related bone marrow donors provided peripheral blood samples on the day of marrow donation. Peripheral blood and bone marrow mononuclear cells were isolated by Ficoll-Hypaque density centrifugation and were cryopreserved. From the cysteine through the phenylalanine, the CDR3 covers 16 amino acids. Solely the CDR3 DNA is kept, with 48 bases framed from the first base. CDR1 and CDR2 are drawn from the germline V gene: SGHTS, YDEGEE. A distance of 17 bases separates the germline ends of V and J, which lose 1 base and 6 bases respectively. Beyond this particular receptor, the publication reports: The TRB repertoires of T cells infiltrating skin or the GI tract showed only limited overlap with the TRB repertoires found in blood. Across the approximately 45 patients, TRB clonality was highly associated with recipient CMV seropositivity and CMV reactivation, and diversity with PTCy was similar to that in the CNI/methotrexate controls. At 1-2 months, donor-recipient similarity was low but rose over the first year, and the later blood repertoires were often dominated by donor CD8+ memory clones.

Genomic DNA was the input for TRB sequencing, which was run either with the immunoSEQ assay at survey resolution or with the hsTCRB kit. The authors' pipeline ran thus. The immunoSEQ software handled the initial read processing, while the LymphoSeq R package was used for the repertoire analyses. Clonality was calculated as 1 minus normalized Shannon entropy, and the Gini coefficient was also calculated for each TRB dataset. To infer phenotypes in unsorted samples, TRB sequences from sorted subsets of the recipient or donor were mapped onto unsorted samples from the same recipient. The clones in this table, taken by TCRdb from immuneACCESS, are in-frame only. Not every clone is retained; where verified, under half of the shortfall comes from an unresolved V gene, and the cause of the rest is unknown. The V and J calls and the clone size are those of that table, but D and trimming were determined from the DNA. Across this sample, around 26,000 clones were tabulated and none appeared just once. 4% to 5.5% of the sample rests with the top ten.

What was sequenced was PBMCs. The V and J genes are TRBV5-8 and TRBJ2-1; a weak D assignment points to TRBD2 (5 bases agree). The clonotype was recovered from a woman aged 45-60 years in good health, CMV-negative, and a related stem cell transplant donor. The nucleotide sequence is TGTGCCAGCAGCTTGTATGATGGACTTGTTTTCAATGAGCAGTTCTTC. This encodes CASSLYDGLVFNEQFF.